The rows below give T cell receptor beta chains drawn from one sample of a study of identical twins. TCRdb re-derived calls from the 5' RACE reads in MiXCR, one entry per CDR3 protein. The profile shows 650,000 to 800,000 distinct CDR3 sequences, around 8.6% of them singletons. These same records also appear under a second study, on yellow fever vaccine responses in identical twins.

Source material: PBMCs. These receptors originate from a woman under 30 in good health. CDR3s include the opening cysteine and the closing phenylalanine or tryptophan. D genes are given only for firm matches. Some rows have no size entry. The others give once, few or many, or a class for an expanded clone.

D gene,CDR3 length,V gene,clone size,J gene,CDR3 protein,CDR3 DNA
NA,16,TRBV7-9,NA,TRBJ1-6,CASSLVQGKINSPLHF,TGTGCCAGCAGCTTAGTTCAGGGAAAAATTAATTCACCCCTCCACTTT
TRBD2,15,TRBV3-1,many,TRBJ2-2,CASSPAGDYTGELFF,TGTGCCAGCAGCCCAGCGGGAGACTACACCGGGGAGCTGTTTTTT
TRBD2,14,TRBV7-3,few,TRBJ2-7,CASSSGGSPDEQYF,TGTGCCAGCAGCTCCGGGGGGTCCCCGGACGAGCAGTACTTC
TRBD2,15,TRBV28,NA,TRBJ2-7,CASSPPFAGAGEQYF,TGTGCCAGCAGTCCACCTTTTGCGGGAGCAGGGGAGCAGTACTTC
NA,12,TRBV18,many,TRBJ2-7,CASSLSFDEQYF,TGTGCCAGCTCACTTTCTTTTGACGAGCAGTACTTC
NA,15,TRBV19,few,TRBJ2-7,CASSAPGEARYEQYF,TGTGCCAGTAGTGCCCCCGGAGAAGCGAGATACGAGCAGTACTTC
NA,14,TRBV5-1,few,TRBJ2-3,CASSLGQSMDTQYF,TGCGCCAGCAGCTTGGGACAGAGCATGGATACGCAGTATTTT
TRBD1,15,TRBV7-9,NA,TRBJ2-5,CASSLGQGLQETEYF,TGTGCCAGCAGCTTAGGACAGGGGCTTCAAGAGACCGAGTACTTC
TRBD1,14,TRBV7-8,NA,TRBJ1-1,CASSLRQGKTEAFF,TGTGCCAGCAGCTTAAGACAGGGCAAAACTGAAGCTTTCTTT
TRBD2,17,TRBV6-2/TRBV6-3,NA,TRBJ2-5,CASNEIPGLAGRETQYF,TGTGCCAGCAATGAGATACCGGGACTAGCGGGGCGGGAGACCCAGTACTTC
TRBD2,17,TRBV7-8,many,TRBJ2-3,CASSLTGTSGTGPAQYF,TGTGCCAGCAGCTTGACCGGGACTAGCGGGACGGGACCAGCGCAGTATTTT
TRBD1,14,TRBV28,NA,TRBJ2-7,CAGKGQGVSYEQYF,TGTGCCGGCAAGGGACAGGGGGTCTCCTACGAGCAGTACTTC
TRBD1,15,TRBV5-1,NA,TRBJ2-7,CASSLGSTGINEQYF,TGCGCCAGCAGCTTGGGATCGACAGGGATAAACGAGCAGTACTTC
NA,14,TRBV5-8,few,TRBJ1-1,CASRLRRPNTEAFF,TGTGCCAGCAGACTGCGCAGACCTAACACTGAAGCTTTCTTT
NA,16,TRBV7-9,NA,TRBJ2-7,CASRPTGGPFSYEQYF,TGTGCCAGCAGACCGACAGGCGGCCCTTTTTCCTACGAGCAGTACTTC
NA,15,TRBV12-3/TRBV12-4,many,TRBJ2-3,CASSLPLARTDTQYF,TGTGCCAGCAGTTTGCCCTTAGCCCGCACAGATACGCAGTATTTT
NA,16,TRBV6-1,many,TRBJ2-7,CASSPRGTDRANEQYF,TGTGCCAGCAGCCCCCGTGGAACGGATAGGGCCAACGAGCAGTACTTC
TRBD1,15,TRBV27,NA,TRBJ2-7,CASSDRDRASYEQYF,TGTGCCAGCAGCGACCGGGACAGGGCCTCCTACGAGCAGTACTTC
TRBD1,16,TRBV24-1,many,TRBJ1-1,CATSDRTGQGATEAFF,TGTGCCACCAGTGACAGGACGGGACAGGGGGCTACTGAAGCTTTCTTT
TRBD2,14,TRBV6-1,NA,TRBJ2-3,CASLAGGPTDTQYF,TGTGCCAGCTTAGCGGGAGGTCCGACAGATACGCAGTATTTT
NA,13,TRBV11-2,many,TRBJ2-2,CASSFGSTGELFF,TGTGCCAGCAGCTTCGGAAGCACCGGGGAGCTGTTTTTT
TRBD1,12,TRBV19,NA,TRBJ2-3,CASRGWRPTQYF,TGTGCCAGCAGGGGGTGGCGGCCTACGCAGTATTTT
NA,13,TRBV7-2,many,TRBJ2-7,CASSATQGYEQYF,TGTGCCAGCAGCGCAACACAGGGCTACGAGCAGTACTTC
NA,11,TRBV29-1,many,TRBJ1-4,CSARYNEKLFF,TGCAGCGCTAGATATAATGAAAAACTGTTTTTT
NA,13,TRBV5-5,few,TRBJ2-5,CASSAGLVETQYF,TGTGCCAGCAGCGCTGGGCTCGTAGAGACCCAGTACTTC
TRBD2,17,TRBV5-5,NA,TRBJ2-1,CASRAQGGGPLFDEQFF,TGTGCCAGCAGGGCCCAGGGCGGGGGACCCCTATTCGATGAGCAGTTCTTC
NA,12,TRBV20-1,many,TRBJ1-2,CSATGGFYGYTF,TGCAGTGCTACAGGTGGCTTCTATGGCTACACCTTC
NA,13,TRBV10-3,few,TRBJ2-5,CAISESPRETQYF,TGTGCCATCAGTGAGAGCCCGCGAGAGACCCAGTACTTC
NA,17,TRBV20-1,NA,TRBJ2-1,CCARVRSGRRSYNEQFF,TGCTGTGCTAGGGTCCGATCGGGGCGTCGCTCCTACAATGAGCAGTTCTTC
NA,13,TRBV10-3,NA,TRBJ2-7,CAISEGQVYEQYF,TGTGCCATCAGTGAGGGACAAGTCTACGAGCAGTACTTC
TRBD2,16,TRBV28,NA,TRBJ2-1,CASSSKTSGRVNEQFF,TGTGCCAGCAGCTCAAAGACTAGCGGGAGGGTCAATGAGCAGTTCTTC
TRBD2,20,TRBV6-2/TRBV6-3,few,TRBJ2-2,CASSYSGHPGTSGFTGELFF,TGTGCCAGCAGTTACTCGGGCCACCCCGGGACTAGCGGATTCACCGGGGAGCTGTTTTTT
NA,15,TRBV4-1,many,TRBJ2-5,CASSQALANGETQYF,TGCGCCAGCAGCCAAGCCCTAGCGAATGGAGAGACCCAGTACTTC
TRBD2,14,TRBV5-1,few,TRBJ2-3,CASQRGDSTDTQYF,TGCGCCAGCCAGCGGGGAGATAGCACAGATACGCAGTATTTT
NA,12,TRBV4-1,many,TRBJ1-2,CASSEGGYGYTF,TGCGCCAGCAGTGAAGGGGGCTATGGCTACACCTTC
NA,14,TRBV9,few,TRBJ2-7,CASSDDSPSYEQYF,TGTGCCAGCAGCGACGACAGTCCCTCCTACGAGCAGTACTTC
NA,15,TRBV2,many,TRBJ2-2,CASSEARGGTGELFF,TGTGCCAGCAGTGAAGCCCGGGGTGGTACCGGGGAGCTGTTTTTT
NA,13,TRBV29-1,NA,TRBJ2-7,CSVEWRGAYEQYF,TGCAGCGTTGAATGGCGGGGTGCCTACGAGCAGTACTTC
NA,14,TRBV20-1,many,TRBJ1-6,CSARVGVYNSPLHF,TGCAGTGCTAGAGTAGGGGTCTATAATTCACCCCTCCACTTT
TRBD2,16,TRBV11-3,few,TRBJ2-1,CASSLEWTSGANEQFF,TGTGCCAGCAGCTTAGAGTGGACTAGCGGGGCCAATGAGCAGTTCTTC
NA,17,TRBV5-1,NA,TRBJ2-7,CASSFDPLGDTSYEQYF,TGCGCCAGCAGCTTCGACCCCTTAGGGGACACCTCCTACGAGCAGTACTTC
TRBD2,14,TRBV20-1,many,TRBJ2-1,CSALLAGLWNEQFF,TGCAGTGCCCTTCTAGCGGGCCTGTGGAATGAGCAGTTCTTC
NA,15,TRBV15,many,TRBJ2-2,CATSGDRQNTGELFF,TGTGCCACCAGCGGAGACAGGCAGAACACCGGGGAGCTGTTTTTT
TRBD2,16,TRBV10-2,many,TRBJ2-1,CASSESTSGPYNEQFF,TGCGCCAGCAGTGAGTCGACTAGCGGTCCCTACAATGAGCAGTTCTTC
NA,15,TRBV6-5,NA,TRBJ2-5,CASSFLQGGQETQYF,TGTGCCAGCAGTTTCCTCCAGGGCGGCCAAGAGACCCAGTACTTC
TRBD2,14,TRBV10-1,few,TRBJ2-7,CASSKSGKSYEQYF,TGCGCCAGCAGTAAAAGCGGGAAATCCTACGAGCAGTACTTC
NA,15,TRBV28,NA,TRBJ1-5,CASSLGQAINQPQHF,TGTGCCAGCAGTTTAGGGCAGGCGATTAATCAGCCCCAGCATTTT
TRBD2,11,TRBV7-9,few,TRBJ2-7,CASSPGGDRYF,TGTGCCAGCAGCCCGGGGGGGGACCGGTACTTC
NA,14,TRBV19,few,TRBJ2-1,CASSGLAGLAEQFF,TGTGCCAGTAGCGGGCTAGCCGGTCTGGCTGAGCAGTTCTTC
NA,15,TRBV4-3,many,TRBJ1-5,CASSQAVGSNQPQHF,TGCGCCAGCAGCCAAGCCGTCGGTAGCAATCAGCCCCAGCATTTT
NA,15,TRBV2,NA,TRBJ1-6,CASSEWVSDWSPLHF,TGTGCCAGCAGTGAATGGGTTTCGGATTGGTCACCCCTCCACTTT
NA,15,TRBV20-1,NA,TRBJ2-7,CSASHREGSSYEQYF,TGCAGTGCTAGCCACCGGGAAGGCAGCTCCTACGAGCAGTACTTC
NA,13,TRBV27,NA,TRBJ1-1,CASSTVGGSEAFF,TGTGCCAGCAGTACCGTGGGGGGAAGTGAAGCTTTCTTT
NA,16,TRBV6-5,many,TRBJ2-7,CASSYPIMGFSYEQYF,TGTGCCAGCAGTTACCCCATAATGGGGTTTTCCTACGAGCAGTACTTC
NA,13,TRBV29-1,NA,TRBJ2-2,CSVKTGYTGELFF,TGCAGCGTGAAAACAGGGTACACCGGGGAGCTGTTTTTT
TRBD2,16,TRBV2,few,TRBJ2-3,CASSEFSGGLTDTQYF,TGTGCCAGCAGTGAATTTAGCGGGGGGCTAACAGATACGCAGTATTTT
NA,14,TRBV14,NA,TRBJ2-7,CASSQLAGQFEQYF,TGTGCCAGCAGCCAATTAGCAGGACAGTTCGAGCAGTACTTC
TRBD2,15,TRBV12-3/TRBV12-4,NA,TRBJ2-3,CASSSISGGADTQYF,TGTGCCAGCAGTTCCATTAGCGGGGGGGCAGATACGCAGTATTTT
TRBD2,14,TRBV20-1,few,TRBJ2-7,CSASGGASGYEQYF,TGCAGTGCTAGCGGGGGGGCCTCTGGCTACGAGCAGTACTTC